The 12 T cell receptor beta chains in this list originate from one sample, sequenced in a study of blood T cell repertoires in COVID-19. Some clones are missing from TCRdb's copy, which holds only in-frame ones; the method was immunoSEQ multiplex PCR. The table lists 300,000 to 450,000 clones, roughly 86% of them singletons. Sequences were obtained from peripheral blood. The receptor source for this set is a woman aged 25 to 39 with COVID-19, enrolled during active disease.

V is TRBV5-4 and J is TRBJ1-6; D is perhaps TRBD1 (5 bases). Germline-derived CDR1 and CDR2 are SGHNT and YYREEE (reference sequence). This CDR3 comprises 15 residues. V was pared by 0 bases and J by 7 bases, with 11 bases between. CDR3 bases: TGTGCCAGCAGCTTGGGGACAAGTTTAAATTCACCCCTCCACTTT. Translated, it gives CASSLGTSLNSPLHF.

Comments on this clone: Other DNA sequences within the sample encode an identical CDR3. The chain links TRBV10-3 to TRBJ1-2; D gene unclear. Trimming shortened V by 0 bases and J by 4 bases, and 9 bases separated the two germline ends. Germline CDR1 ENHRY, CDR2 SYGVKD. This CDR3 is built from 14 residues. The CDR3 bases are TGTGCCATCAGTGAGTCCGGAGGACCCTATGGCTACACCTTC. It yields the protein CAISESGGPYGYTF.

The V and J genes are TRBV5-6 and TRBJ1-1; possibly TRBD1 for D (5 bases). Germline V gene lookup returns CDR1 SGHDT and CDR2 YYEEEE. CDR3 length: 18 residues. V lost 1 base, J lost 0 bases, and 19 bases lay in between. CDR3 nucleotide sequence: TGTGCCAGCAGCTTGAGGGTTACAGGATTGGCCCTGAACACTGAAGCTTTCTTT. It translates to CASSLRVTGLALNTEAFF.

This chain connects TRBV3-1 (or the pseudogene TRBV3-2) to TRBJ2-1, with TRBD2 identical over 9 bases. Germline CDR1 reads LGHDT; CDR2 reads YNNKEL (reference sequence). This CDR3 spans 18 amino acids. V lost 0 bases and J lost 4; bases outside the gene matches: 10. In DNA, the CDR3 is TGTGCCAGCAGCCAAGAAGAGGTGCGGCTAGCGGGGTACAATGAGCAGTTCTTC. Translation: CASSQEEVRLAGYNEQFF.

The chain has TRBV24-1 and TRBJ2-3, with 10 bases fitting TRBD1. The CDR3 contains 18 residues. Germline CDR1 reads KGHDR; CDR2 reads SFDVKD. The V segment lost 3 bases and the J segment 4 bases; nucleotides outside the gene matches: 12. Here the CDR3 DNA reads TGTGCCACCAGTGATCGAACAACGACAGGGGGCTCCGCAGATACGCAGTATTTT. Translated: CATSDRTTTGGSADTQYF.

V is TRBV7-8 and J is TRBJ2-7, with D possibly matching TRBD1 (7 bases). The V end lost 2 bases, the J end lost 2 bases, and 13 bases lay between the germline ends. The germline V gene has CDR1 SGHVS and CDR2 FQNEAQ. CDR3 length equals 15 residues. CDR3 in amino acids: CASSLQGGDTYEQYF. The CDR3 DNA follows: TGTGCCAGCAGCTTACAGGGGGGAGACACCTACGAGCAGTACTTC.

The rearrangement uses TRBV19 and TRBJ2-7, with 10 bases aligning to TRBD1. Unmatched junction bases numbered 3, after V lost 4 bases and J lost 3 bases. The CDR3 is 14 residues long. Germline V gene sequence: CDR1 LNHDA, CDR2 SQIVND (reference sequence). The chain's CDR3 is CASSTRTGGYEQYF. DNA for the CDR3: TGTGCCAGTAGTACCCGGACAGGGGGCTACGAGCAGTACTTC.

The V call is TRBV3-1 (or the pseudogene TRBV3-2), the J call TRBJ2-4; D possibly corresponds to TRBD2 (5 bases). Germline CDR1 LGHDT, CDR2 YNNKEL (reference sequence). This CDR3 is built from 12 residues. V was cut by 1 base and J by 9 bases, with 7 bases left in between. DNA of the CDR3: TGTGCCAGCAGCCAAGGCCGGGGCATTCAGTACTTC. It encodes CASSQGRGIQYF.

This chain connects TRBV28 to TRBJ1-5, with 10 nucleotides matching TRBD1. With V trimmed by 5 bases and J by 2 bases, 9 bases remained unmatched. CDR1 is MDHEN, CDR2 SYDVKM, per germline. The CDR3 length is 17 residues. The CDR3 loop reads CASSPDRGRQGNQPQHF. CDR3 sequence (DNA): TGTGCCAGCAGTCCGGACAGGGGGAGGCAAGGCAATCAGCCCCAGCATTTT.

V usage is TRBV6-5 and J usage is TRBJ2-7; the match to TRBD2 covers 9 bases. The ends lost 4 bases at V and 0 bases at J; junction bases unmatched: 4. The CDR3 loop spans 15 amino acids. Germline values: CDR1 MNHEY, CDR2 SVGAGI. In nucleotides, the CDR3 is TGTGCCAGCAGTTCCCTAGCGGGATACTCCTACGAGCAGTACTTC. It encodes CASSSLAGYSYEQYF.

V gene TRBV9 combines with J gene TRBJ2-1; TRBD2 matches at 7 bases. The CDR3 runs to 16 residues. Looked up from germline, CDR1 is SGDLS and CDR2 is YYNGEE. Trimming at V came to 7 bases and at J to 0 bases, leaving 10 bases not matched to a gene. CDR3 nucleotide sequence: TGTGCCAGCGGGGGGGAGCGGACATTCTCCTACAATGAGCAGTTCTTC. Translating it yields CASGGERTFSYNEQFF.

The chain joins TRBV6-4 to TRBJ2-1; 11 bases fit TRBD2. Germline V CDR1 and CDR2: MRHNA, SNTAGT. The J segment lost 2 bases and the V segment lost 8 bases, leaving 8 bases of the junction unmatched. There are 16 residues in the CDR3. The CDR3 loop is CASDASGRLTYNEQFF. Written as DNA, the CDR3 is TGTGCCAGCGACGCTAGCGGGAGGTTGACCTACAATGAGCAGTTCTTC.